This entry lists 13 T cell receptor beta chains sequenced from one sample in a study of OX40 agonist ivuxolimab in advanced cancers. Measured with immunoSEQ multiplex PCR; TCRdb has only the in-frame clones, and not every one. The table has around 66,000 clones, 85% seen once. Sequencing was performed on CD4+ or CD8+ T cells sorted from blood, taken in a trial of the OX40 agonist ivuxolimab. The receptors here all came from an adult with an advanced solid tumor such as melanoma, head and neck, liver or kidney cancer.

Turning to this clone: One junction end disagrees with the germline gene, perhaps due to a read error. The chain carries TRBV5-4 and TRBJ2-2, with 12 bases identical to TRBD2. Germline CDR1 is SGHNT and CDR2 is YYREEE (reference sequence). The CDR3 is 16 residues long. The CDR3 is CASRPGLAGLTGGLFF. The CDR3 DNA follows: TGTGCCAGCAGACCTGGACTAGCGGGACTAACCGGGGGGCTGTTTTTT.

The chain uses TRBV9 and TRBJ1-6; D ambiguous. Trimming removed 2 bases from V and 0 bases from J, with 9 bases in between. Per the germline V gene, CDR1 is SGDLS and CDR2 is YYNGEE. CDR3 length: 16 residues. The CDR3 DNA sequence: TGTGCCAGCAGCGTTAGCGTAGGCTCCTATAATTCACCCCTCCACTTT. Translation gives CASSVSVGSYNSPLHF. Based on the CDR3 plus reference TRBV9 and TRBJ1-6, the full variable domain is DSGVTQTPKHLITATGQRVTLRCSPRSGDLSVYWYQQSLDQGLQFLIQYYNGEERAKGNILERFSAQQFPDLHSELNLSSLELGDSALYFCASSVSVGSYNSPLHFGNGTRLTVT.

The chain has TRBV27 and TRBJ2-7, with TRBD1 matching 8 bases. This CDR3 contains 15 residues. With 6 bases clipped from V and 1 base from J, the junction kept 8 bases outside the gene matches. From germline, CDR1 is MNHEY and CDR2 SMNVEV (reference sequence). This CDR3 reads CASRRTGPNSYEQYF. CDR3 DNA: TGTGCCAGCAGAAGGACAGGGCCGAATTCCTACGAGCAGTACTTC.

The chain combines TRBV5-4 with TRBJ2-3, with 8 bases that match TRBD2. The CDR3 contains 16 residues. The ends lost 6 bases at V and 2 bases at J; junction bases unmatched: 11. CDR1 and CDR2 (germline): SGHNT, YYREEE (reference sequence). The CDR3 loop reads CASTSPAGDTTDTQYF. CDR3 DNA: TGTGCCAGCACCTCACCAGCGGGAGACACCACAGATACGCAGTATTTT. Full variable domain (outside the CDR3, taken from reference TRBV5-4 and TRBJ2-3): ETGVTQSPTHLIKTRGQQVTLRCSSQSGHNTVSWYQQALGQGPQFIFQYYREEENGRGNFPPRFSGLQFPNYSSELNVNALELDDSALYLCASTSPAGDTTDTQYFGPGTRLTVL.

The chain recombines TRBV6-6 with TRBJ2-7, with D perhaps being TRBD1 or TRBD2 (5 bases each). The germline CDR1 and CDR2 sequences are MNHNY and SVGAGI (reference sequence). Trimming removed 7 bases from V and 3 bases from J, with 13 bases in between. The CDR3 sequence is 13 residues long. The CDR3 is CASKLGRFYEQYF. The CDR3 DNA follows: TGTGCCAGCAAATTGGGACGGTTCTACGAGCAGTACTTC.

The chain joins TRBV2 to TRBJ2-1; D might be TRBD2 (6 bases). There are 13 residues in the CDR3. Germline CDR1 SNHLY, CDR2 FYNNEI. The DNA for the CDR3 is TGTGTCGCGGGCGGGACCTCCTACAATGAGCAGTTCTTC. Translating gives CVAGGTSYNEQFF.

In this sample, this clone turned up once. This sequence joins TRBV19 and TRBJ2-1; D ambiguous. The germline CDR1 and CDR2 sequences are LNHDA and SQIVND (reference sequence). CDR3 length: 15 residues. Between the trimmed V and J ends, which lost 3 bases and 1 base, there was a span of 10 bases. CDR3 loop: CASSIFGPSYNEQFF. The DNA for the CDR3 is TGTGCCAGTAGTATTTTCGGTCCATCCTACAATGAGCAGTTCTTC.

The chain links TRBV6-5 to TRBJ2-5, with TRBD2 as a possible D gene (7 bases). The CDR3 is 15 residues long. V shed 0 bases and J shed 5 bases, with 13 bases lying between them. Germline CDR1 and CDR2: MNHEY and SVGAGI. The CDR3, as DNA: TGTGCCAGCAGTTACTCGGGGGGGGCTGCTGAGACCCAGTACTTC. It codes for CASSYSGGAAETQYF.

CDR3 nucleotide sequence: TGTGCCTGGAGTGTACGGAGGGGCGCCGGCAGACGAGGCACTGAAGCTTTCTTT. This encodes CAWSVRRGAGRRGTEAFF. The J gene is TRBJ1-1, the V gene TRBV30, with a weak D call TRBD1 (5 bases). Between the trimmed V and J ends, which lost 0 bases and 4 bases, there was a span of 24 bases. There are 18 residues in the CDR3. Germline CDR1 reads GTSNPN; CDR2 reads SVGIG (reference sequence).

This chain connects TRBV5-6 to TRBJ2-5, with D perhaps matching TRBD1 or TRBD2 (5 bases each). The CDR3 length is 14 residues. Germline loops: CDR1 SGHDT, CDR2 YYEEEE. The ends were cut back, 0 bases at V and 7 bases at J, with 13 bases in the middle. The DNA for the CDR3 is TGTGCCAGCAGCTTGGGTCTGGGGACCAGGACCCAGTACTTC. Amino acids: CASSLGLGTRTQYF.

J is TRBJ1-6 and V is TRBV6-4; a weak D match, TRBD1 (5 bases). CDR3 length equals 17 residues. V was trimmed by 6 bases and J by 2 bases, leaving 17 bases between them. The germline gives CDR1 MRHNA, CDR2 SNTAGT. The CDR3 sequence is CASRLDSLFPYNSPLHF. CDR3 bases: TGTGCCAGCAGACTAGACAGCCTGTTCCCCTATAATTCACCCCTCCACTTT.

The rearrangement uses TRBV12-1 and TRBJ2-5; the table names TRBD2, a call not compared with the DNA. TRBV12-1 is a recognized pseudogene. This CDR3 is 11 amino acids long. CDR3 DNA sequence: TGTGCCAGCAGCTGCGGGGAGACCCAGTACTTC. Translating it yields CASSCGETQYF.

The V call is TRBV5-4, the J call TRBJ2-3; TRBD2 agrees at 7 bases. This CDR3 spans 14 amino acids. V gave up 0 bases and J gave up 6 bases; unmatched junction bases: 4. Looked up from germline, CDR1 is SGHNT and CDR2 is YYREEE (reference sequence). CDR3 sequence reads: CASSLGRGMDTQYF. The DNA for the CDR3 is TGTGCCAGCAGCTTGGGGCGGGGGATGGATACGCAGTATTTT.